The 28 T cell receptor beta chains below come from one sample, sequenced in a study of CD8 T cells in Susac syndrome (dated by TCRdb to between 2017 and 2020). The receptor library was made with the immunoSEQ multiplex PCR assay. RNA was extracted using the RNeasy kit, and roughly 0.5 to 1 ug of the RNA was reverse transcribed with random hexamers. TCRdb applied fastp at Q25 and MiXCR to the public reads, then kept only in-frame beta chains. All rows with the same CDR3 protein become a single entry with the most common DNA and genes. Across this sample there are about 290,000 distinct CDR3 sequences, with 75% to 85% seen only once. 0.2% to 0.25% of the sample lies in the top ten. The sequenced sample was CD8+ T cells from PBMCs. The receptors here all came from a human donor with multiple sclerosis.

The V gene is TRBV19, the J gene TRBJ2-7; TRBD1 aligns across 10 bases. This CDR3 region has 15 residues. The germline V gene encodes CDR1 LNHDA and CDR2 SQIVND (reference sequence). Trimming at V came to 3 bases and at J to 1 base, leaving 3 bases not matched to a gene. CDR3 in amino acids: CASSMGQGPSYEQYF. CDR3 DNA sequence: TGTGCCAGTAGTATGGGACAGGGGCCGTCCTACGAGCAGTACTTC.

The V call is TRBV13, the J call TRBJ2-1; the match to TRBD2 covers 7 bases. Per germline, CDR1 PRHDT and CDR2 FYEKMQ (reference sequence). V was pared by 6 bases and J by 2 bases, with 13 bases of the junction left unmatched. The length of the CDR3 is 17 residues. The CDR3 DNA reads as TGTGCCAGCAGTCATCTGGGAGGGGTAGGGGCCTACAATGAGCAGTTCTTC. Translation gives CASSHLGGVGAYNEQFF.

V usage is TRBV7-9 and J usage is TRBJ2-7; TRBD2 matches at 7 bases. The V gene's germline CDR1 is SEHNR and CDR2 FQNEAQ (reference sequence). The CDR3 runs 17 residues. The junction had 13 bases not matched to a gene; V was cut back by 5 bases and J by 0 bases. The CDR3 nucleotides read TGTGCCAGCAGCCCAGAGCGTGGCCCTAGCGGCTCCTACGAGCAGTACTTC. Residues: CASSPERGPSGSYEQYF.

This clonotype was seen once. The chain couples TRBV28 to TRBJ1-1; TRBD1 is a possible D gene (6 bases). Germline CDR1 and CDR2: MDHEN and SYDVKM. CDR3 size: 14 residues. Trimming pared 6 bases from V and 4 bases from J, leaving 15 bases between. In DNA, the CDR3 is TGTGCCAGCAGGCTCGTTGGGGGCGCCACTGAAGCTTTCTTT. This codes for CASRLVGGATEAFF.

This clonotype was picked up one time. The chain joins TRBV6-2 or TRBV6-3 to TRBJ1-1; D remains ambiguous. The V and J ends lost 6 bases and 4 bases respectively, with 12 bases between them. The germline gives CDR1 MNHEY, CDR2 SVGEGT. The CDR3 length is 13 residues. The CDR3 DNA reads TGTGCCAGCAGATGGTTGGATGGCACTGAAGCTTTCTTT. Encoded protein: CASRWLDGTEAFF.

The sample holds a few counts of this clonotype. The V and J genes are TRBV28 and TRBJ1-1, with D unclear. The CDR3 is 13 amino acids. V lost 2 bases and J 6 bases, leaving 10 bases between the germline ends. CDR1 and CDR2 (germline): MDHEN, SYDVKM. CDR3 sequence reads: CASSLAPGAEAFF. CDR3 in DNA: TGTGCCAGCAGTTTAGCCCCCGGTGCTGAAGCTTTCTTT.

The genes are TRBV20-1 and TRBJ1-2, with D possibly matching TRBD1 (5 bases). The CDR3 runs 14 residues. Trimming took 0 bases from V and 2 from J, leaving 10 bases between them. From germline, CDR1 is DFQATT and CDR2 SNEGSKA (reference sequence). The CDR3 nucleotides are TGCAGTGCTAGAGATCTAGGGGTGAACTATGGCTACACCTTC. Protein sequence: CSARDLGVNYGYTF.

This clonotype has more than one count but fewer than ten. The chain carries TRBV13 and TRBJ2-5, with 9 bases fitting TRBD1. CDR3 length equals 14 residues. With 4 bases clipped from V and 2 bases from J, the junction kept 2 bases outside the gene matches. From germline, CDR1 is PRHDT and CDR2 FYEKMQ (reference sequence). CDR3 loop: CASSSGTGQETQYF. CDR3 sequence (DNA): TGTGCCAGCAGCTCCGGGACAGGGCAAGAGACCCAGTACTTC.

The rearrangement uses TRBV28 and TRBJ2-7, with D possibly matching TRBD2 (5 bases). Trimming left V 6 bases short and J 0 bases short, with 12 bases between. This CDR3 spans 14 amino acids. CDR1 and CDR2 (germline): MDHEN, SYDVKM. In DNA, the CDR3 is TGTGCCAGCAGATTTGACGGGAACTCCTACGAGCAGTACTTC. Protein sequence: CASRFDGNSYEQYF.

J is TRBJ2-7 and V is TRBV4-3, with 7 bases identical to TRBD1. Germline lookup yields CDR1 LGHNA and CDR2 YSLEER. Losses at the gene ends were 4 bases for V and 2 bases for J; bases not matched to a gene: 8. The CDR3 has 15 residues. The CDR3 reads CASSRAQGQTYEQYF. In DNA form, the CDR3 reads TGCGCCAGCAGCCGGGCCCAGGGACAGACCTACGAGCAGTACTTC.

The rearrangement joins TRBV28 to TRBJ1-1, with D perhaps matching TRBD1 (6 bases). Germline V gene sequence: CDR1 MDHEN, CDR2 SYDVKM. This CDR3 has 14 residues. Trimming cost V 2 bases and J 4 bases, with 11 bases left between them. CDR3 in amino acids: CASSLIGGGTEAFF. The CDR3 region has the DNA TGTGCCAGCAGTTTAATAGGGGGTGGCACTGAAGCTTTCTTT.

The rearrangement links TRBV7-9 to TRBJ1-5, with D possibly being TRBD1 (5 bases). Trimming took 0 bases from V and 11 from J, leaving 14 bases between them. The CDR3 runs to 14 residues. Germline V gene lookup returns CDR1 SEHNR and CDR2 FQNEAQ (reference sequence). CDR3 DNA sequence: TGTGCCAGCAGCTTAGCGGGGCAATCTTCAACCCAGCATTTT. Its translation: CASSLAGQSSTQHF.

The chain carries TRBV6-5 and TRBJ1-5, with D uncertain. Trimming cost V 2 bases and J 7 bases, with 6 bases left between them. The CDR3 is 12 residues long. In germline, CDR1 is MNHEY, CDR2 SVGAGI. The CDR3 coding sequence is TGTGCCAGCAGTTACGAAGGGCAGCCCCAGCATTTT. This gives the protein CASSYEGQPQHF.

J is TRBJ2-1 and V is TRBV30; D is perhaps TRBD1 or TRBD2 (6 bases each). V lost 5 bases, J lost 7 bases, and 15 bases lay in between. The CDR3 runs 13 residues. Per the germline V gene, CDR1 is GTSNPN and CDR2 is SVGIG (reference sequence). This chain's CDR3 is CAWEWGAGNEQFF. DNA for the CDR3: TGTGCCTGGGAGTGGGGGGCAGGGAATGAGCAGTTCTTC.

V usage is TRBV5-6 and J usage is TRBJ1-5; unclear D gene. Germline lookup yields CDR1 SGHDT and CDR2 YYEEEE. The CDR3 covers 13 residues. V lost 1 base and J 4 bases, leaving 6 bases between the germline ends. The CDR3 sequence: CASSLNRNQPQHF. CDR3 DNA sequence: TGTGCCAGCAGCTTGAACAGAAATCAGCCCCAGCATTTT.

This clonotype was observed a handful of times. The V and J genes are TRBV20-1 and TRBJ2-7; weak D call: TRBD1 (5 bases). The V end lost 6 bases, the J end lost 0 bases, and 9 bases lay between the germline ends. The V gene's germline CDR1 is DFQATT and CDR2 SNEGSKA (reference sequence). This CDR3 spans 12 amino acids. CDR3 amino acids: CSAGHLSYEQYF. CDR3 coding DNA: TGCAGTGCCGGACATCTCTCCTACGAGCAGTACTTC.

The CDR3, as DNA: TGTGCCAGCAGTGAACTTACAGGGGGCGACTATGGCTACACCTTC. Encoded protein: CASSELTGGDYGYTF. The chain uses TRBV25-1 and TRBJ1-2, with TRBD1 matching over 9 bases. Germline V CDR1 and CDR2: MGHDK, SYGVNS. The CDR3 covers 15 residues. The V and J ends lost 2 bases and 3 bases, in that order; junction bases with no gene match: 4.

This clonotype was seen just once. The V call is TRBV7-2, the J call TRBJ2-7, with 11 bases that match TRBD1. The CDR3 runs to 16 residues. Germline V gene sequence: CDR1 SGHTA, CDR2 FQGNSA. The V and J ends lost 1 base and 6 bases, in that order; junction bases with no gene match: 8. CDR3 sequence (DNA): TGTGCCAGCAGCTTAGGGACAGGGGGCGGGAGGACCGAGCAGTACTTC. This gives the protein CASSLGTGGGRTEQYF.

CDR3 residues: CASSQDAGGAGGGINEQFF. In DNA form, the CDR3 reads TGTGCCAGCAGCCAAGATGCCGGGGGTGCGGGCGGGGGGATCAATGAGCAGTTCTTC. V usage is TRBV3-1 and J usage is TRBJ2-1; 8 bases align to TRBD2. The germline CDR1 and CDR2 sequences are LGHDT and YNNKEL (reference sequence). The V segment lost 0 bases and the J segment 6 bases; nucleotides outside the gene matches: 16. The CDR3 extends over 19 amino acids.

This chain uses TRBV5-6 with TRBJ1-6, with a weak D call TRBD1 (6 bases). The CDR3 contains 16 residues. Between the trimmed V and J ends, which lost 7 bases and 3 bases, there was a span of 17 bases. Germline assignment: CDR1 SGHDT and CDR2 YYEEEE. CDR3 in amino acids: CASLDLGGGYNSPLHF. The CDR3 region has the DNA TGTGCCAGCCTGGATCTGGGGGGCGGCTATAATTCACCCCTCCACTTT.

In its sample, this clonotype was seen a few times. The CDR3 DNA reads as TGTGCCAGCAGTTACGGGACAGTCTATGGCTACACCTTC. It is translated as CASSYGTVYGYTF. The chain carries TRBV6-5 and TRBJ1-2; 7 nucleotides align to TRBD1. V lost 2 bases and J lost 4; bases outside the gene matches: 1. Germline V gene lookup returns CDR1 MNHEY and CDR2 SVGAGI. This CDR3 region has 13 residues.

V is TRBV10-1 and J is TRBJ2-1; D is possibly TRBD2 (5 bases). The CDR3 totals 15 residues. Germline CDR1 and CDR2: WNHNN and SYGVQD (reference sequence). Between the trimmed V and J ends, which lost 6 bases and 6 bases, there was a span of 18 bases. The CDR3 coding sequence is TGCGCCAGCAGCCCCACTAGTTTTCAAATCAATGAGCAGTTCTTC. Encoded protein: CASSPTSFQINEQFF.

The chain uses TRBV12-5 and TRBJ2-1; tentatively, D is TRBD1 or TRBD2 (5 bases each). Trimming pared 2 bases from V and 5 bases from J, leaving 19 bases between. The CDR3 has 17 residues. The germline V gene encodes CDR1 LGHNT and CDR2 FRNRAP. DNA for the CDR3: TGTGCTAGTGGTTTGTGGGGGATGAGGGGAAGAGACAATGAGCAGTTCTTC. Residues: CASGLWGMRGRDNEQFF.

This chain links TRBV19 with TRBJ1-1; possible D gene TRBD1, 6 bases. In germline, CDR1 is LNHDA, CDR2 SQIVND (reference sequence). The CDR3 contains 13 residues. V was trimmed by 7 bases and J by 3 bases, leaving 12 bases between them. The CDR3 DNA reads TGTGCCAGTAAGCCAGGGGCCTACACTGAAGCTTTCTTT. Residues: CASKPGAYTEAFF.

This chain uses TRBV6-2 or TRBV6-3 with TRBJ1-5; possible D gene TRBD1, 5 bases. V lost 3 bases and J 5 bases, leaving 14 bases between the germline ends. The CDR3 totals 15 residues. Germline V gives CDR1 MNHEY, CDR2 SVGEGT. Here the CDR3 DNA reads TGTGCCAGCAGTTATGATAGGGGAGCGGATCAGCCCCAGCATTTT. Translation gives CASSYDRGADQPQHF.

J is TRBJ2-2 and V is TRBV28, with 8 bases lining up with TRBD1. V shed 6 bases, J shed 4 bases, and the junction held 7 bases outside the gene matches. There are 15 residues in the CDR3. Germline-derived CDR1 and CDR2 are MDHEN and SYDVKM. The CDR3 spells CASRARQGPTGELFF. In DNA form, the CDR3 reads TGTGCCAGCAGGGCTAGACAGGGGCCCACCGGGGAGCTGTTTTTT.

This clonotype was found once. The chain has TRBV6-5 and TRBJ2-1, with 10 bases matching TRBD2. The germline CDR1 and CDR2 sequences are MNHEY and SVGAGI. This CDR3 region has 14 residues. With 5 bases clipped from V and 7 bases from J, the junction kept 5 bases outside the gene matches. CDR3 residues: CASSPTSGINEQFF. For the CDR3, the DNA is TGTGCCAGCAGTCCCACTAGCGGGATAAATGAGCAGTTCTTC.

The chain uses TRBV6-2 or TRBV6-3 and TRBJ2-4; TRBD2 is a possible D gene (6 bases). There are 14 residues in the CDR3. Per the germline V gene, CDR1 is MNHEY and CDR2 is SVGEGT. The germline V and J ends were trimmed by 2 bases and 8 bases, with 13 bases remaining between them. CDR3 residues: CASSYVGGTDIQYF. The CDR3, as DNA: TGTGCCAGCAGTTACGTCGGCGGGACGGACATTCAGTACTTC.